A single sample is the source of the 20 T cell receptor beta chains below, sequenced in a study of shared clonotypes between healthy human individuals. Sequencing was performed with immunoSEQ multiplex PCR; in TCRdb, only in-frame clones are kept and a portion is missing. The sample lists approximately 530,000 clones; roughly 95% were seen once. Sequenced input: naive CD4+ T cells sorted from blood. Subset reported: CD45RA+ positively selected. These receptor sequences come from a woman in her 30s in good health.

V and J are TRBV10-3 and TRBJ2-7, with D possibly being TRBD1 (6 bases). The germline V gene has CDR1 ENHRY and CDR2 SYGVKD. Trimming pared 4 bases from V and 6 bases from J, leaving 16 bases between. This CDR3 contains 14 residues. CDR3 residues: CAISVPQGGGEQYF. As DNA, the CDR3 is TGTGCCATCAGTGTACCACAGGGTGGGGGCGAGCAGTACTTC.

The chain has TRBV6-4 and TRBJ2-3, with 10 positions matching TRBD2. The junction had 6 bases not matched to a gene; V was cut back by 3 bases and J by 3 bases. Germline loops: CDR1 MRHNA, CDR2 SNTAGT. There are 16 residues in the CDR3. In nucleotides, the CDR3 is TGTGCCAGCAGTGATAAGCGGGAGGGCCCTACAGATACGCAGTATTTT. This encodes CASSDKREGPTDTQYF.

The chain recombines TRBV30 with TRBJ1-2, with D maybe TRBD1 (6 bases). CDR3 length: 16 amino acids. Germline V gene lookup returns CDR1 GTSNPN and CDR2 SVGIG (reference sequence). Deletions cut 0 bases from V and 4 bases from J, with 18 bases between. The CDR3 sequence: CAWSVRVGGSGYGYTF. CDR3 bases: TGTGCCTGGAGTGTAAGAGTAGGGGGGTCCGGCTATGGCTACACCTTC. Combining the CDR3 with reference TRBV30 and TRBJ1-2 gives the whole variable domain SQTIHQWPATLVQPVGSPLSLECTVEGTSNPNLYWYRQAAGRGLQLLFYSVGIGQISSEVPQNLSASRPQDRQFILSSKKLLLSDSGFYLCAWSVRVGGSGYGYTFGSGTRLTVV.

This chain joins TRBV5-1 and TRBJ2-5; 10 bases match TRBD2. CDR1 and CDR2 from the germline V gene are SGHRS and YFSETQ. This CDR3 region has 18 residues. V shed 1 base, J shed 4 bases, and the junction held 13 bases outside the gene matches. CDR3 residues: CASSLIVQGRLAGETQYF. The CDR3 nucleotides are TGCGCCAGCAGCTTGATAGTGCAGGGGCGACTAGCGGGAGAGACCCAGTACTTC. The entire variable domain, with the rest obtained from reference TRBV5-1 and TRBJ2-5, is as follows: KAGVTQTPRYLIKTRGQQVTLSCSPISGHRSVSWYQQTPGQGLQFLFEYFSETQRNKGNFPGRFSGRQFSNSRSEMNVSTLELGDSALYLCASSLIVQGRLAGETQYFGPGTRLLVL.

This chain uses TRBV30 with TRBJ1-5, with D possibly TRBD1 on 6 matching bases. The germline V and J ends were trimmed by 0 bases and 4 bases, with 13 bases remaining between them. This CDR3 is 15 amino acids long. Looked up from germline, CDR1 is GTSNPN and CDR2 is SVGIG (reference sequence). CDR3 DNA sequence: TGTGCCTGGAGTGTAGAAGGGACACAGAATCAGCCCCAGCATTTT. The encoded protein is CAWSVEGTQNQPQHF.

This chain uses TRBV11-3 with TRBJ2-3, with 7 bases aligning to TRBD2. CDR3 length equals 16 residues. Per germline, CDR1 SGHNT and CDR2 YENEEA. V trimming: 0 bases; J trimming: 0 bases; junction bases outside the gene matches: 3. CDR3 amino acids: CASSLDRGSSTDTQYF. The CDR3 DNA is TGTGCCAGCAGCTTAGATCGCGGGAGTAGCACAGATACGCAGTATTTT.

The chain links TRBV20-1 to TRBJ1-1, with no clear D. The V gene lost 7 bases and the J gene lost 0 bases, with 6 bases spanning the gap. The CDR3 runs to 11 residues. Germline V lookup: CDR1 DFQATT, CDR2 SNEGSKA (reference sequence). The CDR3 bases are TGCAGTGGCATGTTGAACACTGAAGCTTTCTTT. Its translation: CSGMLNTEAFF.

The chain employs TRBV5-6 and TRBJ1-1; no definite D call. V was shortened by 1 base and J by 8 bases, with 12 bases between the two germline ends. This CDR3 comprises 13 residues. Germline-derived CDR1 and CDR2 are SGHDT and YYEEEE. The CDR3 nucleotides read TGTGCCAGCAGCTTGTTTCTAGGCGGGGAAGCTTTCTTT. Protein product: CASSLFLGGEAFF.

The genes are TRBV28 and TRBJ1-6, with TRBD1 as a possible D gene (6 bases). Trimming took 5 bases from V and 8 from J, leaving 13 bases between them. Germline CDR1 MDHEN, CDR2 SYDVKM. CDR3 length: 14 residues. The DNA for the CDR3 is TGTGCCAGCAGTATCGAATCAGGGGATTCACCCCTCCACTTT. Translating gives CASSIESGDSPLHF.

The chain links TRBV5-5 to TRBJ2-7; D perhaps matches TRBD2 (5 bases). Germline lookup yields CDR1 SGHKS and CDR2 YYEKEE (reference sequence). Trimming stripped 4 bases from V and 3 bases from J, with 17 bases between. The CDR3 extends over 15 amino acids. The CDR3 region is CASSLPSAGLYEQYF. For the CDR3, the DNA is TGTGCCAGCAGCCTTCCGTCGGCAGGACTCTACGAGCAGTACTTC. Looking up the rest from reference TRBV5-5 and TRBJ2-7 gives the full variable domain: DAGVTQSPTHLIKTRGQQVTLRCSPISGHKSVSWYQQVLGQGPQFIFQYYEKEERGRGNFPDRFSARQFPNYSSELNVNALLLGDSALYLCASSLPSAGLYEQYFGPGTRLTVT.

The V gene is TRBV10-3, the J gene TRBJ1-1; the match to TRBD1 covers 8 bases. This CDR3 is built from 16 residues. In germline, CDR1 is ENHRY, CDR2 SYGVKD. The V and J ends lost 0 bases and 4 bases, in that order; junction bases with no gene match: 7. Here the CDR3 DNA reads TGTGCCATCAGTGAGTCTGGACAGGGATGGGGCACTGAAGCTTTCTTT. This codes for CAISESGQGWGTEAFF.

This rearrangement joins TRBV18 to TRBJ2-3; 7 bases match TRBD2. With 1 base clipped from V and 0 bases from J, the junction kept 4 bases outside the gene matches. The CDR3 runs to 16 residues. Germline CDR1 is KGHSH and CDR2 is LQKENI. Here the CDR3 DNA reads TGTGCCAGCTCACCACGGGGAGGGTCTAGCACAGATACGCAGTATTTT. Translating it yields CASSPRGGSSTDTQYF.

The chain recombines TRBV2 with TRBJ1-3; maybe TRBD1 (6 bases). The CDR3 has 15 residues. CDR1 and CDR2 (germline): SNHLY, FYNNEI. Trimming left V 1 base short and J 1 base short, with 8 bases between. The DNA for the CDR3 is TGTGCCAGCAGTGAAGGGACAGTGTCTGGAAACACCATATATTTT. Amino acids: CASSEGTVSGNTIYF.

The chain links TRBV28 to TRBJ2-7; 10 nucleotides agree with TRBD2. The V gene's germline CDR1 is MDHEN and CDR2 SYDVKM. CDR3 length: 15 residues. Germline trimming cut 4 bases from V and 5 bases from J; bases unmatched to any gene: 8. The CDR3, as DNA: TGTGCCAGCAGTTCCCCTAGCGGGAGTATCCACGAGCAGTACTTC. It translates to CASSSPSGSIHEQYF.

V gene TRBV5-1 combines with J gene TRBJ2-7, with D uncertain. V was cut by 0 bases and J by 4 bases, with 5 bases left in between. CDR1 and CDR2 from the germline V gene are SGHRS and YFSETQ. The CDR3 loop spans 12 amino acids. Written as DNA, the CDR3 is TGCGCCAGCAGCTTGGACCGTTACGAGCAGTACTTC. Its protein product is CASSLDRYEQYF.

This chain uses TRBV6-5 with TRBJ2-7, with a weak D call TRBD1 (6 bases). CDR1 and CDR2 (germline): MNHEY, SVGAGI. The CDR3 has 13 amino acids. With 4 bases removed from V and 3 bases from J, the gap between germline ends came to 10 bases. CDR3 DNA sequence: TGTGCCAGCAGTTTGACAGGAGACTACGAGCAGTACTTC. This sequence encodes CASSLTGDYEQYF.

The chain carries TRBV5-1 and TRBJ2-3, with TRBD2 as a possible D gene (6 bases). The CDR3 extends over 16 amino acids. V was trimmed by 9 bases and J by 2 bases, leaving 22 bases between them. Germline CDR1 is SGHRS and CDR2 is YFSETQ. This CDR3 reads CATAEVTGEVTDTQYF. The CDR3 DNA sequence: TGCGCCACTGCTGAAGTAACGGGAGAGGTCACAGATACGCAGTATTTT.

The chain links TRBV12-5 to TRBJ2-2; 8 nucleotides agree with TRBD1. The CDR3 sequence is 15 residues long. The ends lost 4 bases at V and 3 bases at J; junction bases unmatched: 4. CDR1 LGHNT and CDR2 FRNRAP come from the germline V gene. The CDR3 here is CASGWHRGDTGELFF. CDR3 DNA sequence: TGTGCTAGTGGTTGGCACAGGGGGGACACCGGGGAGCTGTTTTTT. Drawing the rest from reference TRBV12-5 and TRBJ2-2, the complete variable domain is DARVTQTPRHKVTEMGQEVTMRCQPILGHNTVFWYRQTMMQGLELLAYFRNRAPLDDSGMPKDRFSAEMPDATLATLKIQPSEPRDSAVYFCASGWHRGDTGELFFGEGSRLTVL.

The rearrangement joins TRBV2 to TRBJ1-2; 7 positions agree with TRBD1. There are 15 residues in the CDR3. CDR1 and CDR2 (germline): SNHLY, FYNNEI. With 4 bases clipped from V and 7 bases from J, the junction kept 12 bases outside the gene matches. The CDR3 DNA sequence: TGTGCCAGCAGTGGAGGGGCCAGGGGGAGTGGTGGCTACACCTTC. Translation: CASSGGARGSGGYTF.

The chain is built from TRBV6-5 and TRBJ1-2; TRBD1 agrees at 7 bases. V was pared by 6 bases and J by 7 bases, with 11 bases of the junction left unmatched. The CDR3 has 14 residues. Germline loops: CDR1 MNHEY, CDR2 SVGAGI. The CDR3 sequence is CASSRITGAGGYTF. DNA of the CDR3: TGTGCCAGCAGCCGCATAACAGGGGCCGGTGGCTACACCTTC.